This paragraph covers one TCR beta chain sequence. As processed by the authors: Amplification with reference gene primers provided the estimates of nucleated cell counts. Generated by immunoSEQ multiplex PCR, the TCRdb table keeps only in-frame clones and is missing some. V, J and clone size are those of that table, while D and trimming were read from the DNA. Among about 42,000 clones listed, more than 85% were seen once. This entry belongs to a study of blood T cell repertoires in COVID-19. The wider study: Italy, Spain and the United States were the sources of the convalescent and acute COVID-19 samples. From T cells, B-cell-depleted T cells, or PBMCs came the material, which was cDNA or gDNA.

V lost 0 bases and J 7 bases, leaving 13 bases between the germline ends. This CDR3 spans 14 amino acids. Per the germline V gene, CDR1 is SGHDT and CDR2 is YYEEEE. The receptor was isolated from a human donor in a cohort sampled during active COVID-19. The sequencing input was peripheral blood. The chain is built from TRBV5-6 and TRBJ1-1; D unresolved. The CDR3 is CASSLGGNTREAFF. CDR3 sequence (DNA): TGTGCCAGCAGCTTGGGAGGGAATACCCGTGAAGCTTTCTTT.